This TCR beta chain appears in the sequencing data of a study of blood T cell dynamics during melanoma immunotherapy. Only in-frame clones appear in the TCRdb table, and some are missing; sequencing was by immunoSEQ multiplex PCR. The table lists roughly 6,900 clones, 80% of them singletons. V was cut by 4 bases and J by 1 base, with 16 bases left in between. Germline V CDR1 and CDR2: SGHAT, FQNNGV. This CDR3 has 16 residues. As for time point: pre-treatment baseline. Sampling occurred pretreatment (T0) and at week 3 (W3), after cycle one of checkpoint blockade. Response was assessed by RECIST 1.1 at 12 weeks, except two rapid progressors.

The V gene is TRBV11-2, the J gene TRBJ1-1, with D possibly TRBD1 on 5 matching bases. Material: blood, obtained from a patient treated with checkpoint blockade. This sequence was found in a human donor with melanoma. CDR3 coding DNA: TGTGCCAGCAGCTCCCAGCTAGTACAGGAGAACACTGAAGCTTTCTTT. It translates to CASSSQLVQENTEAFF.